This TCR beta chain was profiled in a study of blood T cell repertoires in COVID-19. Study in general: Specimens from acute and convalescent COVID-19 originated in the United States, Italy and Spain. Nucleic acid was either cDNA or gDNA, and it came from T cells, B-cell-depleted T cells, or PBMCs.

As processed by the authors: Amplified reference gene primers provided the basis for estimating nucleated cell counts. The data were produced by immunoSEQ multiplex PCR, yet TCRdb's version contains in-frame clones alone and is incomplete. Clone size and the V and J calls come from that table; the DNA yielded D and trimming. The data show about 140,000 clones, more than 75% seen once. CDR3 size: 12 residues. Germline assignment: CDR1 KGHSH and CDR2 LQKENI. Trimming shortened V by 6 bases and J by 12 bases, and 15 bases separated the two germline ends. Input material: peripheral blood. This receptor was obtained from a woman older than 75 with acute or convalescent COVID-19. The chain recombines TRBV18 with TRBJ2-1; maybe TRBD1 (6 bases). The CDR3 here is CASSWDKFAQFF. The CDR3 nucleotides read TGTGCCAGCTCGTGGGACAAGTTCGCGCAGTTCTTC.